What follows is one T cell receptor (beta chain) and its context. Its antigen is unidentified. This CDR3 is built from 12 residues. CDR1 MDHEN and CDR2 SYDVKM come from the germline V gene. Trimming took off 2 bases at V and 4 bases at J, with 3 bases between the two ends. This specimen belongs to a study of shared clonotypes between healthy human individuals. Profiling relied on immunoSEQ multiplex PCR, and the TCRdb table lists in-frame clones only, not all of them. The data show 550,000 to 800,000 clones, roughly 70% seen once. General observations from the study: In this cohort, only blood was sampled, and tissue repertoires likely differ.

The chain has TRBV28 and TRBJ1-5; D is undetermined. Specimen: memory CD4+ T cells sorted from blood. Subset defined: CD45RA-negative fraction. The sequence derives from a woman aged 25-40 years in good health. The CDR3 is CASSLPNQPQHF. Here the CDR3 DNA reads TGTGCCAGCAGTTTACCTAATCAGCCCCAGCATTTT.